This is a list of T cell receptor beta chains from one sample in a study of OX40 agonist ivuxolimab in advanced cancers. Here immunoSEQ multiplex PCR was the method, and the copy in TCRdb shows in-frame clones only, minus some. The sample includes tens of thousands of clones, 80% to 95% of them seen just once. This specimen was CD4+ or CD8+ T cells sorted from blood, taken in a trial of the OX40 agonist ivuxolimab. These receptors were obtained from an adult with an advanced solid tumor such as melanoma, head and neck, liver or kidney cancer. The CDR3 runs from the conserved cysteine through the conserved F or W. A D gene is named only where the DNA matches it firmly. The size field is filled for only some rows; it gives once, few, many or a size class.

J gene,clone size,D gene,V gene,CDR3 length,CDR3 protein,CDR3 DNA
TRBJ1-3,NA,NA,TRBV13,16,CASSSTRGGSGNTIYF,TGTGCCAGCAGCTCGACAAGGGGCGGCTCTGGAAACACCATATATTTT
TRBJ1-1,NA,TRBD1,TRBV5-1,15,CASSLGQGANTEAFF,TGCGCCAGCAGCTTGGGACAGGGGGCGAACACTGAAGCTTTCTTT
TRBJ2-7,NA,NA,TRBV19,15,CASSPDRSSSYEQYF,TGTGCCAGTAGCCCCGACAGAAGCAGCTCCTACGAGCAGTACTTC
TRBJ2-7,NA,NA,TRBV5-6,12,CASSQDKFEQYF,TGTGCCAGCAGCCAGGACAAATTCGAGCAGTACTTC
TRBJ1-1,NA,NA,TRBV19,16,CASSKASNRENTEAFF,TGTGCCAGTAGTAAGGCCTCGAATCGGGAAAACACTGAAGCTTTCTTT
TRBJ2-1,NA,NA,TRBV6-5,13,CASSYGPPNEQFF,TGTGCCAGCAGTTACGGGCCCCCAAATGAGCAGTTCTTC
TRBJ1-6,NA,NA,TRBV27,17,CASATGGASSYNSPLHF,TGTGCCAGCGCCACGGGGGGGGCTAGCTCCTATAATTCACCCCTCCACTTT
TRBJ2-3,NA,NA,TRBV5-4,18,CASSFLGGGGSLIDTQYF,TGTGCCAGCAGCTTCCTTGGGGGGGGCGGATCTTTAATAGATACGCAGTATTTT
TRBJ2-1,few,NA,TRBV28,15,CASSSGEVSYNEQFF,TGTGCCAGCAGCTCAGGGGAAGTGTCCTACAATGAGCAGTTCTTC
TRBJ2-2,NA,NA,TRBV30,11,CAWLRGGELFF,TGTGCCTGGCTCCGGGGCGGGGAGCTGTTTTTT
TRBJ2-7,once,NA,TRBV10-1,13,CASSPGQGHEQYF,TGCGCCAGCAGTCCGGGACAAGGGCACGAGCAGTACTTC
TRBJ2-2,once,NA,TRBV29-1,14,CSVAGQSSTGELFF,TGCAGCGTAGCGGGACAGTCATCCACCGGGGAGCTGTTTTTT
TRBJ1-1,NA,NA,TRBV19,11,CASSDGGEAFF,TGTGCCAGTAGTGATGGGGGGGAAGCTTTCTTT
TRBJ1-3,NA,TRBD1,TRBV13,16,CASSASSGGVGNTIYF,TGTGCCAGCAGCGCGAGCTCAGGGGGCGTTGGAAACACCATATATTTT
TRBJ1-2,NA,TRBD1,TRBV27,16,CASSPTLTGSRGGYTF,TGTGCCAGCAGTCCGACCCTGACAGGGTCCAGGGGAGGCTACACCTTC
TRBJ1-1,NA,NA,TRBV5-4,15,CASSFSELRDTEAFF,TGTGCCAGCAGCTTCAGCGAACTCCGGGACACTGAAGCTTTCTTT
TRBJ1-1,few,NA,TRBV30,13,CAWSEGLNTEAFF,TGTGCCTGGAGTGAAGGACTTAACACTGAAGCTTTCTTT
TRBJ2-2,NA,NA,TRBV5-1,14,CASSLVRATGELFF,TGCGCCAGCAGCTTGGTCAGGGCCACCGGGGAGCTGTTTTTT
TRBJ1-3,NA,NA,TRBV2,14,CASSEIGSGNTIYF,TGTGCCAGCAGTGAAATAGGGTCTGGAAACACCATATATTTT
TRBJ2-2,NA,NA,TRBV4-1,15,CASSGWTTNTGELFF,TGCGCCAGCAGCGGATGGACCACCAACACCGGGGAGCTGTTTTTT
TRBJ1-5,NA,NA,TRBV4-1,14,CASSQERSNQPQHF,TGCGCCAGCAGCCAAGAGCGGAGCAATCAGCCCCAGCATTTT
TRBJ1-1,once,NA,TRBV7-9,12,CASSFGNTEAFF,TGTGCCAGCAGCTTTGGAAACACTGAAGCTTTCTTT
TRBJ2-3,NA,TRBD2,TRBV9,15,CASSVDSGATDTQYF,TGTGCCAGCAGCGTAGATAGCGGGGCTACAGATACGCAGTATTTT
TRBJ1-1,NA,NA,TRBV4-1,14,CASSLLPGHTEAFF,TGCGCCAGCAGCCTACTTCCCGGGCACACTGAAGCTTTCTTT
TRBJ1-6,few,NA,TRBV2,12,CASRALNSPLHF,TGTGCCAGTCGGGCCCTTAATTCACCCCTCCACTTT
TRBJ1-1,NA,NA,TRBV30,13,CAWSVLAGTEAFF,TGTGCCTGGAGTGTACTCGCTGGGACTGAAGCTTTCTTT
TRBJ1-2,NA,NA,TRBV27,14,CASSFPGQRGGYTF,TGTGCCAGCAGTTTCCCCGGACAGCGCGGAGGCTACACCTTC
TRBJ2-1,NA,NA,TRBV30,12,CAWRLETPEQFF,TGTGCCTGGAGACTCGAAACTCCTGAGCAGTTCTTC
TRBJ2-2,NA,TRBD1,TRBV7-8,20,CASSLAPSYTGGLGTGELFF,TGTGCCAGCAGCTTAGCCCCTTCATATACAGGGGGCCTTGGCACCGGGGAGCTGTTTTTT
TRBJ1-2,NA,NA,TRBV29-1,16,CSVEDQRASAHYGYTF,TGCAGCGTTGAAGATCAGCGAGCCTCGGCGCACTATGGCTACACCTTC
TRBJ1-4,NA,NA,TRBV4-1,13,CASSQDRNEKLFF,TGCGCCAGCAGCCAAGACAGAAATGAAAAACTGTTTTTT
TRBJ2-6,NA,NA,TRBV11-2,15,CASSFRLAGANVLTF,TGTGCCAGCAGCTTTCGTCTGGCTGGGGCCAACGTCCTGACTTTC
TRBJ2-2,medium-sized,TRBD2,TRBV6-1,15,CASSGTSGDTGELFF,TGTGCCAGCAGTGGGACTAGCGGGGACACCGGGGAGCTGTTTTTT